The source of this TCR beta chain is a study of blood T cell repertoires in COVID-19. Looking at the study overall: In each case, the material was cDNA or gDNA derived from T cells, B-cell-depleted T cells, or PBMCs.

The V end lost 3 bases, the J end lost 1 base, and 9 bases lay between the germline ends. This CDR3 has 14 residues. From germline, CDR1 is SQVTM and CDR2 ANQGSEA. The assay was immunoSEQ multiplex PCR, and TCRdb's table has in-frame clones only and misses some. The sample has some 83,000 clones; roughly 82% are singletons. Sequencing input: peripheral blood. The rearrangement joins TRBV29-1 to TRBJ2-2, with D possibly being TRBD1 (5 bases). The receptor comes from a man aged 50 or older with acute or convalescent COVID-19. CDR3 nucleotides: TGCAGCGTTGAGGGCAGGGAGAACACCGGGGAGCTGTTTTTT. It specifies CSVEGRENTGELFF.